This T cell receptor beta chain emerged from a study of T cell clonotyping in hematopoietic cell transplantation. Study observations and caveats: Few recipient clonotypes overlapped donors; over 95% were de novo at given depth. Graft donor and pretransplant recipient Inverse Simpson Index values predicted broader posttransplant TCR diversity. Recipient TCR diversity dropped after transplant; expanded clonotypes rose from day 30 to 180. CD4 and CD8 repertoire contributions could not be separated without sorting.

Profiled with immunoSEQ multiplex PCR; TCRdb holds only in-frame clones, not every one. The sample holds under 4,500 clones, around 93% seen once. In regard to this clone: Its antigen is unknown.

Germline CDR1 reads LGHNA; CDR2 reads YSLEER. V was shortened by 0 bases and J by 3 bases, with 12 bases between the two germline ends. This CDR3 is built from 16 residues. This TCR was recovered from a male patient in his 50s who had an allogeneic stem cell transplant from a related donor, so the T cells may come from the graft donor. Some clones in this sample may be carry-over from other donors' samples. The V call is TRBV4-3, the J call TRBJ2-1, with D perhaps matching TRBD2 (5 bases). The sample here was PBMCs, taken 30 days after allogeneic stem cell transplant. The CDR3 DNA sequence: TGCGCCAGCAGCCAAGATCGGACTGGATACTACAATGAGCAGTTCTTC. Amino acid sequence: CASSQDRTGYYNEQFF.